This T cell receptor beta chain was retrieved from a study of T-cell memory formation after mild COVID-19. Study summary: TCR clusters were mostly donor specific.

The CDR3 loop spans 15 amino acids. The V gene's germline CDR1 is SGDLS and CDR2 YYNGEE. Trimming took 4 bases from V and 6 from J; bases not matched to a gene: 7. Using constant-segment primers, 5'RACE produced TCR alpha and TCR beta cDNA libraries carrying sample barcodes and UMIs. MiXCR was run by TCRdb on the 5' RACE reads, yielding one entry per CDR3 protein. The sample yields under 400,000 distinct CDR3 sequences, around 21% seen once. Study findings and constraints: Prior to infection, memory already included some responding clones, suggesting cross-reactive memory joined.

At least ten counts were recorded for this clonotype. The antigen is undetermined. Sequences were obtained from PBMCs or a T cell subset sorted from them (not recorded which). The V and J genes are TRBV9 and TRBJ2-2; 9 positions agree with TRBD1. The TCR sequence derives from an adult woman who had mild COVID-19 (a few samples of this study predate the infection). Cell type and time point are not known. The CDR3 is CASSYTGQGPGELFF. The CDR3 coding sequence is TGTGCCAGCAGCTATACGGGACAGGGACCCGGGGAGCTGTTTTTT.